Listed here are 4 T cell receptor beta chains from one sample, sequenced in a study of T cell repertoires in cytomegalovirus infection (dated by TCRdb to between 2018 and 2021). The data were produced on an Illumina HiSeq 1500. In TCRdb, the public reads were trimmed at Q25 with fastp and aligned with MiXCR, with productive beta chains retained. When rows share a CDR3 protein, they turn into one entry using the most common DNA and genes. In this sample the table shows fewer than 550,000 distinct CDR3 sequences, roughly 10% of which occur a single time. Approximately 10% of the sample rests with the top ten. Material: PBMCs. These receptors were taken from a human donor in good health (CMV status not recorded). Some clones in this sample may be carry-over from other donors' samples.

This clonotype came up many times. The V call is TRBV12-3 or TRBV12-4, the J call TRBJ1-3; D uncertain. The germline V and J ends were trimmed by 8 bases and 4 bases, with 15 bases remaining between them. The CDR3 loop spans 14 amino acids. For the CDR3, the DNA is TGTGCCAGCCCCGTGGGAGGGTCGGGAAACACCATATATTTT. Amino acid sequence: CASPVGGSGNTIYF.

This clonotype was counted at least ten times. The V and J genes are TRBV12-3 or TRBV12-4 and TRBJ1-1; TRBD1 agrees at 8 bases. The CDR3 length is 14 residues. V trimming: 6 bases; J trimming: 4 bases; junction bases outside the gene matches: 7. CDR3: CASSPQGVSTEAFF. The DNA of the CDR3 is TGTGCCAGCAGCCCACAGGGGGTAAGCACTGAAGCTTTCTTT.

This clonotype has more than one count but fewer than ten. The gene calls are TRBV5-4 and TRBJ2-5, with no clear D. Germline V gene data show CDR1 as SGHNT and CDR2 as YYREEE (reference sequence). This CDR3 comprises 15 residues. The germline V and J ends were trimmed by 1 base and 5 bases, with 15 bases remaining between them. CDR3 bases: TGTGCCAGCAGCTTGATTCACGTGGGTCGGGAGACCCAGTACTTC. Protein: CASSLIHVGRETQYF.

There are many counts of this clonotype. This chain links TRBV5-1 with TRBJ2-1; D perhaps matches TRBD2 (7 bases). There are 15 residues in the CDR3. Trimming removed 0 bases from V and 5 bases from J, with 12 bases in between. The germline V gene has CDR1 SGHRS and CDR2 YFSETQ. CDR3 amino acids: CASSLDGGRDNEQFF. CDR3 nucleotide sequence: TGCGCCAGCAGCTTGGACGGGGGGCGTGACAATGAGCAGTTCTTC.